The clone carrying this T cell receptor (beta chain) was seen only once. The antigen is undetermined. The method was immunoSEQ multiplex PCR; TCRdb's version includes in-frame clones alone and lacks a portion of them. The profile covers about 120,000 clones, with around nine tenths appearing a single time and 7.2% taken by the ten largest. This entry comes from a study of T cell responses to AZD1222 COVID-19 vaccine. Study-wide results and caveats: Once two AZD1222 doses were given, Spike-specific TCR breadth and depth went up.

The V gene lost 11 bases and the J gene lost 0 bases, with 11 bases spanning the gap. Germline V gene lookup returns CDR1 LGHDT and CDR2 YNNKEL (reference sequence). The CDR3 covers 13 residues. The TCR sequence derives from an adult in good health. Sequencing was performed on peripheral blood, taken on day 0 of AZD1222 vaccination. The V call is TRBV3-1 (or the pseudogene TRBV3-2), the J call TRBJ1-3; D is possibly TRBD1 (5 bases). In DNA form, the CDR3 reads TGTGCCTCCTCAGGGCTCTCTGGAAACACCATATATTTT. This gives the protein CASSGLSGNTIYF.